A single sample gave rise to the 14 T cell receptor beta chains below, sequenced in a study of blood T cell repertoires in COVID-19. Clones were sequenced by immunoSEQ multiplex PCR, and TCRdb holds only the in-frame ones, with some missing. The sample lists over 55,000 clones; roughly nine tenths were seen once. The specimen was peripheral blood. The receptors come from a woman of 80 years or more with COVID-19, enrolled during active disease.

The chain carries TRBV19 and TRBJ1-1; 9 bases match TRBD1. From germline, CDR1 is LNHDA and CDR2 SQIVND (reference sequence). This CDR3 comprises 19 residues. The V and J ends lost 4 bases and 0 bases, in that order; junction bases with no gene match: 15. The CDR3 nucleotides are TGTGCCAGTAGTAAGTTAACAGGGGGCGATTCTCCCTTGAACACTGAAGCTTTCTTT. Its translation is CASSKLTGGDSPLNTEAFF. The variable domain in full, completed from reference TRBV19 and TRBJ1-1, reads DGGITQSPKYLFRKEGQNVTLSCEQNLNHDAMYWYRQDPGQGLRLIYYSQIVNDFQKGDIAEGYSVSREKKESFPLTVTSAQKNPTAFYLCASSKLTGGDSPLNTEAFFGQGTRLTVV.

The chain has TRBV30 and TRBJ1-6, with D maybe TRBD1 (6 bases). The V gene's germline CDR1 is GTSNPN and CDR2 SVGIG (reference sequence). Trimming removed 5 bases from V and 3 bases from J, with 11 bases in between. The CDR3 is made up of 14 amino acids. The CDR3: CAWSYRDYNSPLHF. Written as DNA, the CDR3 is TGTGCCTGGTCCTACAGGGACTATAATTCACCCCTCCACTTT.

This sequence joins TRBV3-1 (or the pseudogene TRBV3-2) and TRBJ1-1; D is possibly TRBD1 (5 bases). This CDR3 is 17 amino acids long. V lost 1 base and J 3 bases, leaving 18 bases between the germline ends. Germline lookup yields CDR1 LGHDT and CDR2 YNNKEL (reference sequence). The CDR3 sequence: CASSQGSGLGGDTEAFF. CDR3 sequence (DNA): TGTGCCAGCAGCCAAGGGAGCGGGTTGGGAGGGGACACTGAAGCTTTCTTT.

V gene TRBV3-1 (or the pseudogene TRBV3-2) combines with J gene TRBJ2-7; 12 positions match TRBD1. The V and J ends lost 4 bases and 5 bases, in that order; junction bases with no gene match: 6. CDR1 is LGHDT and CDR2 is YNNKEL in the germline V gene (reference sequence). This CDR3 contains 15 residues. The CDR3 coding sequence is TGTGCCAGCAGCCTCTGGGGGACAGGGGGCAACGAGCAGTACTTC. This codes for CASSLWGTGGNEQYF.

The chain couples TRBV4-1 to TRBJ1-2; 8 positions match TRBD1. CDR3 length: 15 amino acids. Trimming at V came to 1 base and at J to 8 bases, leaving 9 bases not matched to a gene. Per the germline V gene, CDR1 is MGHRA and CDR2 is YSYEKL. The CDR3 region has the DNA TGCGCCAGCAGCCAAGCCCCCAGGGGGCCCTTCGGCTACACCTTC. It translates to CASSQAPRGPFGYTF.

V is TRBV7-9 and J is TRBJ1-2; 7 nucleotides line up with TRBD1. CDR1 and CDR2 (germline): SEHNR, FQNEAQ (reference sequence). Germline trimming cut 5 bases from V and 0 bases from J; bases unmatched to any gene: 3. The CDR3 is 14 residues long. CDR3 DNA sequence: TGTGCCAGCAGCGGACAGGTCCCTAACTATGGCTACACCTTC. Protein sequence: CASSGQVPNYGYTF.

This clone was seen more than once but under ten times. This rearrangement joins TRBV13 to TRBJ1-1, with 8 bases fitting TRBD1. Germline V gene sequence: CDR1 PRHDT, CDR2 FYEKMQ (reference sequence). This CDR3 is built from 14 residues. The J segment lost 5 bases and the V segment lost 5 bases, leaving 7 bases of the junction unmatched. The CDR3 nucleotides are TGTGCCAGCAGCGTCACAGGGGGAAAGACTGAAGCTTTCTTT. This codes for CASSVTGGKTEAFF.

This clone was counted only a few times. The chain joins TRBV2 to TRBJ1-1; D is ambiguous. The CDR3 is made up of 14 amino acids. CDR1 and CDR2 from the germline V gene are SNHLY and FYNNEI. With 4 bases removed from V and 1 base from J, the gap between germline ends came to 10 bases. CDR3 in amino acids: CASSVRRENTEAFF. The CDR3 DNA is TGTGCCAGCAGTGTAAGGAGAGAGAACACTGAAGCTTTCTTT.

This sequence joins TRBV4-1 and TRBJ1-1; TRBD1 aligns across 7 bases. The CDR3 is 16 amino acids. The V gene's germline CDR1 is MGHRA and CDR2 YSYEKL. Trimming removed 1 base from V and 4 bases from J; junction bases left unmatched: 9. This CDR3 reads CASSQGLATGITEAFF. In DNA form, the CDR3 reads TGCGCCAGCAGCCAAGGGTTGGCGACAGGGATCACTGAAGCTTTCTTT.

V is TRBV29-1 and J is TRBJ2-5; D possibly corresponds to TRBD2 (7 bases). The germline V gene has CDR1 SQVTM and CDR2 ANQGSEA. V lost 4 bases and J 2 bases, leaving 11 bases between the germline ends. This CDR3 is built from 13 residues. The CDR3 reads CSVGEGVQETQYF. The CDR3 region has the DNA TGCAGCGTTGGGGAGGGGGTTCAAGAGACCCAGTACTTC.

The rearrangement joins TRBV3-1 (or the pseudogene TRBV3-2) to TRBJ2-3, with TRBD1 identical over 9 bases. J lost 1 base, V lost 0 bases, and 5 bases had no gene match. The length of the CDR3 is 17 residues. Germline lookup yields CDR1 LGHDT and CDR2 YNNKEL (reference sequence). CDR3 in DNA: TGTGCCAGCAGCCAAGATATACGGACAGGGGGCACAGATACGCAGTATTTT. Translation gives CASSQDIRTGGTDTQYF.

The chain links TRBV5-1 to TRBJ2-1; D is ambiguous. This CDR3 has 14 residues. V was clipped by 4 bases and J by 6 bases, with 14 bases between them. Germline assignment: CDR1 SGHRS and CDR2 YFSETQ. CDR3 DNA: TGCGCCAGCAGCCTCCCTAGTCCGGGCAATGAGCAGTTCTTC. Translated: CASSLPSPGNEQFF.

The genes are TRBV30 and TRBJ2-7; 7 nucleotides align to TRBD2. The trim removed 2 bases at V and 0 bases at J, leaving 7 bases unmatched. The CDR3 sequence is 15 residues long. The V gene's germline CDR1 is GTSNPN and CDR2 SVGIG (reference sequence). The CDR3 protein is CAWSRGGSGSYEQYF. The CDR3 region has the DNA TGTGCCTGGAGTCGGGGAGGGTCCGGCTCCTACGAGCAGTACTTC. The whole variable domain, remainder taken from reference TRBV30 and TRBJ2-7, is SQTIHQWPATLVQPVGSPLSLECTVEGTSNPNLYWYRQAAGRGLQLLFYSVGIGQISSEVPQNLSASRPQDRQFILSSKKLLLSDSGFYLCAWSRGGSGSYEQYFGPGTRLTVT.

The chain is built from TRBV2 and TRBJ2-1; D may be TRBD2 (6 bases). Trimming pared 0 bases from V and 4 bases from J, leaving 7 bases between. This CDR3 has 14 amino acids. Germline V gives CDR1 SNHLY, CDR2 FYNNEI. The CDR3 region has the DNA TGTGCCAGCAGTGAAGCACGGGGGTACAATGAGCAGTTCTTC. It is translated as CASSEARGYNEQFF.